These 22 T cell receptor beta chains originate from one sample sequenced in a study of T cell changes during pregnancy in multiple sclerosis. Libraries were prepared by immunoSEQ multiplex PCR; TCRdb keeps only in-frame clonotypes and omits some of them. Among fewer than 55,000 clones listed, around 90% were seen once. Sample: peripheral blood, taken after pregnancy. The receptors derive from a female donor in good health, enrolled as a control in a pregnancy study.

The CDR3 nucleotides read TGTGCCAGCAGCTTGACAGGGGCTCGGGTCTCCTACAATGAGCAGTTCTTC. Protein product: CASSLTGARVSYNEQFF. This rearrangement joins TRBV13 to TRBJ2-1; TRBD1 matches at 8 bases. This CDR3 contains 17 residues. Germline CDR1 PRHDT, CDR2 FYEKMQ (reference sequence). The trim removed 3 bases at V and 0 bases at J, leaving 7 bases unmatched.

This rearrangement joins TRBV7-3 to TRBJ2-3; D perhaps matches TRBD1 (6 bases). This CDR3 has 13 amino acids. Germline V gives CDR1 SGHTA, CDR2 FQGTGA. The ends were cut back, 2 bases at V and 6 bases at J, with 9 bases in the middle. The CDR3 nucleotides are TGTGCCAGCAGCTTAGATAGGGGGGATACGCAGTATTTT. It codes for CASSLDRGDTQYF.

V and J are TRBV5-1 and TRBJ2-3; 14 bases are a match to TRBD2. Germline trimming cut 3 bases from V and 5 bases from J; bases unmatched to any gene: 11. CDR3 length: 18 residues. From germline, CDR1 is SGHRS and CDR2 YFSETQ. The CDR3 DNA reads TGCGCCAGCAGCTGGGTGCTGGGGACTAGCGGGAGCGGAGATACGCAGTATTTT. This encodes CASSWVLGTSGSGDTQYF.

The gene calls are TRBV5-4 and TRBJ2-7; TRBD1 is a possible D gene (6 bases). Trimming stripped 4 bases from V and 3 bases from J, with 17 bases between. This CDR3 spans 15 amino acids. Germline V gives CDR1 SGHNT, CDR2 YYREEE (reference sequence). This chain's CDR3 is CASSPGHLINYEQYF. CDR3 DNA: TGTGCCAGCAGCCCGGGACACCTGATTAACTACGAGCAGTACTTC. The full variable domain, with the rest looked up from reference TRBV5-4 and TRBJ2-7, is ETGVTQSPTHLIKTRGQQVTLRCSSQSGHNTVSWYQQALGQGPQFIFQYYREEENGRGNFPPRFSGLQFPNYSSELNVNALELDDSALYLCASSPGHLINYEQYFGPGTRLTVT.

The chain uses TRBV4-2 and TRBJ1-3, with 8 bases that match TRBD1. Germline V gene lookup returns CDR1 LGHNA and CDR2 YNFKEQ. This CDR3 is built from 21 residues. The J segment lost 0 bases and the V segment lost 0 bases, leaving 16 bases of the junction unmatched. CDR3 region: CASSQELSGRGLLSSGNTIYF. The CDR3 DNA follows: TGTGCCAGCAGCCAAGAGTTGTCGGGCAGGGGGCTCCTGAGCTCTGGAAACACCATATATTTT.

CDR3 amino acids: CASSLGVQETQYF. DNA of the CDR3: TGCGCCAGCAGCTTGGGAGTACAAGAGACCCAGTACTTC. V is TRBV5-1 and J is TRBJ2-5; D gene unclear. V gave up 0 bases and J gave up 2 bases, with 5 bases separating them. The germline V gene encodes CDR1 SGHRS and CDR2 YFSETQ. The CDR3 totals 13 residues.

CDR3 sequence reads: CASSGSTGGMGDTQYF. The CDR3 DNA sequence: TGCGCCAGCAGTGGATCTACAGGGGGTATGGGAGATACGCAGTATTTT. This chain uses TRBV10-1 with TRBJ2-3; TRBD1 aligns across 8 bases. The V segment lost 4 bases and the J segment 5 bases; nucleotides outside the gene matches: 11. Germline CDR1 and CDR2: WNHNN and SYGVQD (reference sequence). The length of the CDR3 is 16 residues.

Regarding this clone: A read error may account for a junction end that differs from germline. The rearrangement joins TRBV7-7 to TRBJ2-5; 8 nucleotides match TRBD2. Per the germline V gene, CDR1 is SSHAT and CDR2 is FNYEAQ (reference sequence). This CDR3 contains 13 residues. CDR3 nucleotides: TGTGCTAGCAGCTCGGGACTAGTGGAGACCCAGTACTTC. This encodes CASSSGLVETQYF.

This chain connects TRBV7-9 to TRBJ1-1, with D hard to call. Trimming removed 5 bases from V and 4 bases from J, with 17 bases in between. This CDR3 contains 15 residues. Germline CDR1 and CDR2: SEHNR and FQNEAQ (reference sequence). In DNA, the CDR3 is TGTGCCAGCAGCCCAGACGACGGGTTGACCACTGAAGCTTTCTTT. It specifies CASSPDDGLTTEAFF.

The chain joins TRBV25-1 to TRBJ1-6; D is undetermined. The CDR3 extends over 13 amino acids. V gave up 8 bases and J gave up 7 bases, with 12 bases separating them. Germline CDR1 and CDR2: MGHDK and SYGVNS. This chain's CDR3 is CASGLGWNSPLHF. CDR3 DNA sequence: TGTGCCAGCGGCCTCGGGTGGAATTCACCCCTCCACTTT.

The sample holds one count of this clone. J is TRBJ2-7 and V is TRBV6-5; D unresolved. This CDR3 is 11 amino acids long. Germline CDR1 reads MNHEY; CDR2 reads SVGAGI. V shed 4 bases and J shed 6 bases, with 7 bases lying between them. CDR3 in amino acids: CASSFLLEQYF. The CDR3 coding sequence is TGTGCCAGCAGTTTCCTACTCGAGCAGTACTTC.

The chain employs TRBV5-1 and TRBJ2-7; possibly TRBD1 for D (5 bases). CDR1 is SGHRS and CDR2 is YFSETQ in the germline V gene. The CDR3 extends over 13 amino acids. V was trimmed by 4 bases and J by 9 bases, leaving 17 bases between them. The CDR3, as DNA: TGCGCCAGCAGCCCAGAAGGTAACAGGTTGCAGTACTTC. Translating gives CASSPEGNRLQYF.

This sequence joins TRBV11-2 and TRBJ2-7; 8 nucleotides align to TRBD1. The CDR3 totals 13 residues. Germline CDR1 reads SGHAT; CDR2 reads FQNNGV. Unmatched junction bases numbered 3, after V lost 3 bases and J lost 5 bases. The CDR3 sequence: CASSLDRVDEQYF. CDR3 nucleotide sequence: TGTGCCAGCAGCTTGGACAGGGTGGACGAGCAGTACTTC.

The J gene is TRBJ2-7, the V gene TRBV5-4, with D possibly TRBD2 on 6 matching bases. Trimming removed 4 bases at V and 7 bases at J, with 15 bases between. The CDR3 loop spans 13 amino acids. In germline, CDR1 is SGHNT, CDR2 YYREEE (reference sequence). The CDR3 region is CASSPPGAGEQYF. CDR3 coding DNA: TGTGCCAGCAGCCCCCCCGGGGCGGGGGAGCAGTACTTC.

The V gene is TRBV18, the J gene TRBJ2-3, with no clear D. V lost 4 bases and J lost 4, with 9 bases in between. The CDR3 runs 13 residues. From germline, CDR1 is KGHSH and CDR2 LQKENI. The CDR3 is CASSQRGADTQYF. The CDR3 DNA sequence: TGTGCCAGCTCACAACGAGGCGCAGATACGCAGTATTTT. The whole variable domain, remainder taken from reference TRBV18 and TRBJ2-3, is NAGVMQNPRHLVRRRGQEARLRCSPMKGHSHVYWYRQLPEEGLKFMVYLQKENIIDESGMPKERFSAEFPKEGPSILRIQQVVRGDSAAYFCASSQRGADTQYFGPGTRLTVL.

The V and J genes are TRBV19 and TRBJ2-7; D possibly corresponds to TRBD1 (5 bases). The germline V gene encodes CDR1 LNHDA and CDR2 SQIVND (reference sequence). The V gene lost 3 bases and the J gene lost 3 bases, with 12 bases spanning the gap. The CDR3 is made up of 14 amino acids. This CDR3 reads CASSISRGVYEQYF. CDR3 in DNA: TGTGCCAGTAGTATTAGTAGGGGCGTCTACGAGCAGTACTTC.

The rearrangement joins TRBV7-6 to TRBJ2-1; tentative D call: TRBD2 (6 bases). This CDR3 has 14 amino acids. Trimming stripped 4 bases from V and 3 bases from J, with 10 bases between. Germline V gives CDR1 SGHVS, CDR2 FNYEAQ. This CDR3 is CASSSMGGYNEQFF. The DNA of the CDR3 is TGTGCCAGCAGCTCAATGGGGGGCTACAATGAGCAGTTCTTC.

V gene TRBV5-1 combines with J gene TRBJ2-2, with a weak D call TRBD1 (5 bases). Germline V gene data show CDR1 as SGHRS and CDR2 as YFSETQ. The V gene lost 5 bases and the J gene lost 1 base, with 9 bases spanning the gap. The CDR3 is made up of 14 amino acids. The chain's CDR3 is CASSSQGNTGELFF. CDR3 DNA sequence: TGCGCCAGCAGTTCCCAGGGGAACACCGGGGAGCTGTTTTTT.

The chain uses TRBV11-2 and TRBJ2-3, with D possibly TRBD1 on 5 matching bases. The CDR3 consists of 15 residues. Germline values: CDR1 SGHAT, CDR2 FQNNGV. The germline V and J ends were trimmed by 5 bases and 0 bases, with 12 bases remaining between them. The CDR3 nucleotides read TGTGCCAGCAGCAACTACAGGAGAAGCACAGATACGCAGTATTTT. It encodes CASSNYRRSTDTQYF.

J is TRBJ2-7 and V is TRBV27, with TRBD1 matching 10 bases. Trimming at V came to 5 bases and at J to 7 bases, leaving 14 bases not matched to a gene. This CDR3 contains 16 residues. Germline V gene lookup returns CDR1 MNHEY and CDR2 SMNVEV (reference sequence). This chain's CDR3 is CASSTAGTGVSWEQYF. The CDR3 DNA follows: TGTGCCAGCAGTACCGCCGGGACAGGGGTCTCCTGGGAGCAGTACTTC.

The genes are TRBV21-1 and TRBJ2-4; the DNA was not compared with TRBD1, the D call given in the table. TRBV21-1 is reported as a pseudogene. The CDR3 covers 15 residues. CDR3 nucleotides: TGTGCCAGCAGCAAAGTACAGGGAAACAAAAACATTCAGTACTTC. It translates to CASSKVQGNKNIQYF.

The rearrangement links TRBV19 to TRBJ2-3; TRBD1 is a possible D gene (6 bases). Trimming left V 6 bases short and J 4 bases short, with 17 bases between. The CDR3 is 15 residues long. The V gene's germline CDR1 is LNHDA and CDR2 SQIVND (reference sequence). The CDR3 coding sequence is TGTGCCAGTAGATCGGACGGGCGACAGGCAGATACGCAGTATTTT. Its protein product is CASRSDGRQADTQYF.